A single TCR beta chain is shown here with its context. This specimen belongs to a study of T cell changes during pregnancy in multiple sclerosis. Sequenced by immunoSEQ multiplex PCR; TCRdb stores in-frame clones only, minus some. Found here are fewer than 130,000 clones, 90% to 95% of them singletons; the top ten hold 3.5%. The CDR3 is 16 residues long. V lost 0 bases and J lost 5, with 14 bases in between. Germline assignment: CDR1 ENHRY and CDR2 SYGVKD. Sequenced material: peripheral blood, taken after pregnancy. The receptor's source is a female donor with multiple sclerosis, enrolled in a pregnancy study. This chain uses TRBV10-3 with TRBJ1-5, with a tentative D call TRBD1 (6 bases). The CDR3 DNA reads TGTGCCATCAGTGAGTCAGGCGGGGGCGATTATCAGCCCCAGCATTTT. This gives the protein CAISESGGGDYQPQHF.